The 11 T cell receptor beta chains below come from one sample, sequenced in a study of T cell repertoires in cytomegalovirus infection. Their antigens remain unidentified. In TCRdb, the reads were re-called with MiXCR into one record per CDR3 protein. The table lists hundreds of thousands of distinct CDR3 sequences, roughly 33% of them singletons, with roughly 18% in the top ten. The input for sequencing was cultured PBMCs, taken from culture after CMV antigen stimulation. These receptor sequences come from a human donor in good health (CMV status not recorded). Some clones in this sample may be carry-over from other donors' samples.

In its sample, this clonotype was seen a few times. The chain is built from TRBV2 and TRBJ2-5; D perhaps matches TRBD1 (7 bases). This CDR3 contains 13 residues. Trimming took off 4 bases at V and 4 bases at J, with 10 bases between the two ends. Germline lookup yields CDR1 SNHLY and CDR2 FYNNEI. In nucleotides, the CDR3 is TGTGCCAGCAGTGTGGAGGGGGCAGAGACCCAGTACTTC. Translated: CASSVEGAETQYF.

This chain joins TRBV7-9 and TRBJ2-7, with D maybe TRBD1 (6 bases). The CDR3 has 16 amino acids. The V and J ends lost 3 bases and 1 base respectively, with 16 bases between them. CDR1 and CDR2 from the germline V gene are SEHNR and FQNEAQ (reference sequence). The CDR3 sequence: CASSFNPTRGSYEQYF. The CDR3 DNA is TGTGCCAGCAGCTTTAATCCTACCAGGGGATCCTACGAGCAGTACTTC.

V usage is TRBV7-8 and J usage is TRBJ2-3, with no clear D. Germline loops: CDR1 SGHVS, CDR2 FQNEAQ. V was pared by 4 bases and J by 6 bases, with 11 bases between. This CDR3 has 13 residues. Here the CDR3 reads CASSSWKTDTQYF. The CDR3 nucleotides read TGTGCCAGCAGCTCATGGAAGACGGATACGCAGTATTTT. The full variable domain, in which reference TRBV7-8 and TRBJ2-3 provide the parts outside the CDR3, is GAGVSQSPRYKVAKRGQDVALRCDPISGHVSLFWYQQALGQGPEFLTYFQNEAQLDKSGLPSDRFFAERPEGSVSTLKIQRTQQEDSAVYLCASSSWKTDTQYFGPGTRLTVL.

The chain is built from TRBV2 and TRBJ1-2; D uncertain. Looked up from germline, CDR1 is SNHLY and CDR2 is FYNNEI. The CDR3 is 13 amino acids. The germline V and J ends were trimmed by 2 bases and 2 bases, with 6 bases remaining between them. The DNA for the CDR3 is TGTGCCAGCAGTGAATTGGAAAACTATGGCTACACCTTC. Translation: CASSELENYGYTF.

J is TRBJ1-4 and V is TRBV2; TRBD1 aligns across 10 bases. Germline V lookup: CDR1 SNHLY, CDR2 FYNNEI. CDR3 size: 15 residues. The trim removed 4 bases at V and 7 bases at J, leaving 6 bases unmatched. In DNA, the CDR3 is TGTGCCAGCAGTGGCGACAGGGGGCTTGGTGAAAAACTGTTTTTT. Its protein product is CASSGDRGLGEKLFF.

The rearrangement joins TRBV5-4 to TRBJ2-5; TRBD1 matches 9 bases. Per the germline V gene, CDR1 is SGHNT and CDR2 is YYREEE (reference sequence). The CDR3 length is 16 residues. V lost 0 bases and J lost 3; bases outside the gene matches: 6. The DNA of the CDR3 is TGTGCCAGCAGCTTGGTGGCAGGGGACAGGGAAGAGACCCAGTACTTC. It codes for CASSLVAGDREETQYF.

CDR3 amino acids: CASSEANRGPSTDTQYF. CDR3 nucleotide sequence: TGTGCCAGCAGTGAAGCTAATAGGGGACCTAGCACAGATACGCAGTATTTT. This rearrangement joins TRBV6-1 to TRBJ2-3, with D perhaps matching TRBD1 or TRBD2 (5 bases each). V was cut by 0 bases and J by 0 bases, with 13 bases left in between. The CDR3 consists of 17 residues. Germline CDR1 reads MNHNS; CDR2 reads SASEGT.

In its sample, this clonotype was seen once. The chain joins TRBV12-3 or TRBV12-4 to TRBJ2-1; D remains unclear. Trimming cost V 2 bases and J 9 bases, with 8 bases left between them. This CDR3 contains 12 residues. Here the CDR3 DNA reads TGTGCCAGCAGTTTAATGGGTAGTGAGCAGTTCTTC. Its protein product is CASSLMGSEQFF.

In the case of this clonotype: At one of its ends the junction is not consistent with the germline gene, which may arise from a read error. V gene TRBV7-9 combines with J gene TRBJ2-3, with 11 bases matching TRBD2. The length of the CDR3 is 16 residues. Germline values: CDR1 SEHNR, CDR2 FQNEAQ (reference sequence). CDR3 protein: CASNRPLAGVTDTQNF. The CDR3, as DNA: TGTGCCAGCAATAGACCACTAGCGGGGGTTACAGATACGCAGAATTTT.

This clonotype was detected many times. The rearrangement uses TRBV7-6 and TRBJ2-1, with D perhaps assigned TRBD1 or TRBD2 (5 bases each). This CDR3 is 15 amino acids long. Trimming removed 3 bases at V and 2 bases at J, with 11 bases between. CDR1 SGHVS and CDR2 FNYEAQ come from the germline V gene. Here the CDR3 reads CASSLGTETYNEQFF. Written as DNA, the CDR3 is TGTGCCAGCAGCTTGGGGACGGAAACCTACAATGAGCAGTTCTTC.

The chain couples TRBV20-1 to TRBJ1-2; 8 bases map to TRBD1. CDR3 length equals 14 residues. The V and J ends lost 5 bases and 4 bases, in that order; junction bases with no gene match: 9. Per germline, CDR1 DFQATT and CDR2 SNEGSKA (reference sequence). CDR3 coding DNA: TGCAGTGCTTGGGACAGGATGACTTCCTATGGCTACACCTTC. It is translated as CSAWDRMTSYGYTF.